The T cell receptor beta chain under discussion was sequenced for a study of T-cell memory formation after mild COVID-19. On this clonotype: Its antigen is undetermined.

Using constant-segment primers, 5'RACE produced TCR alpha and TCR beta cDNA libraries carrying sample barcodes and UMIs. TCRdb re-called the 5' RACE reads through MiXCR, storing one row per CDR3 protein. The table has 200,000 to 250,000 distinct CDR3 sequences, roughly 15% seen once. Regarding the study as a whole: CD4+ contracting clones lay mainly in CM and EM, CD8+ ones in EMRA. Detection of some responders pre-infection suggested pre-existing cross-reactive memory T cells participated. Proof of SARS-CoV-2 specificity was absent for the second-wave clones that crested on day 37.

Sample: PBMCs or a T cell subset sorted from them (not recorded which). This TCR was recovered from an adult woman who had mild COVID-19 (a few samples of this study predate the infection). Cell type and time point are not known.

The CDR3 here is CSARDRYRGGTDTQYF. The CDR3 DNA reads TGCAGTGCTAGAGATCGTTACCGGGGGGGCACAGATACGCAGTATTTT. The chain uses TRBV20-1 and TRBJ2-3; 7 bases fit TRBD2. The CDR3 is made up of 16 amino acids. The V and J ends lost 0 bases and 1 base, in that order; junction bases with no gene match: 7. Germline CDR1 reads DFQATT; CDR2 reads SNEGSKA (reference sequence).